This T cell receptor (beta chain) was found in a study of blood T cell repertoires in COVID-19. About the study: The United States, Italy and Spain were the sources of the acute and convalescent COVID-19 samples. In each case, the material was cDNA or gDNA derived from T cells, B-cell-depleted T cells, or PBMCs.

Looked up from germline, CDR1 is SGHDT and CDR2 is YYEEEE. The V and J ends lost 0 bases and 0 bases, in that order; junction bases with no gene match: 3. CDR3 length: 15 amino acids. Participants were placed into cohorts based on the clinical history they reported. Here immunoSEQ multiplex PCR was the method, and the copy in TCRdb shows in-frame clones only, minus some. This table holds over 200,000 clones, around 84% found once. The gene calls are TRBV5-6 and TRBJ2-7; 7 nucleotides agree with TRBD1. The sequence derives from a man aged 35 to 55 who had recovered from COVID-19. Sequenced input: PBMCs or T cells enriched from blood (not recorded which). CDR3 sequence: CASSLGQGYSYEQYF. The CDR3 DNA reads TGTGCCAGCAGCTTGGGACAGGGTTACTCCTACGAGCAGTACTTC.